This TCR beta chain was identified during a study of radiotherapy plus CTLA-4 blockade in lung cancer. TCRdb keeps only in-frame clones here, not all; method: immunoSEQ multiplex PCR. The sample holds just over 60,000 clones, approximately 80% seen once. Worth noting for this clone: As yet, its antigen is unknown.

Each patient with chemo-refractory metastatic non-small-cell lung cancer was treated with focal radiation plus CTLA-4 blockade using ipilimumab. CDR3 length: 12 residues. Trimming took 1 base from V and 10 from J, leaving 11 bases between them. Germline values: CDR1 SQVTM, CDR2 ANQGSEA. Findings and caveats of the study: In blood, after radiotherapy plus ipilimumab, tumor-derived TCR clones expanded. Early clonal dynamics of blood T cells, together with interferon-beta, were reported as the best response predictor.

The chain combines TRBV29-1 with TRBJ2-1; D gene unclear. This clonotype was sampled from a human donor with non-small cell lung cancer who had a complete response to radiotherapy plus ipilimumab. This sample comprised peripheral blood, obtained from a patient treated with radiotherapy plus ipilimumab. The chain's CDR3 is CSVEAGIGEQFF. CDR3 nucleotide sequence: TGCAGCGTTGAAGCGGGTATAGGGGAGCAGTTCTTC.